The 24 T cell receptor beta chains given below trace back to one sample, sequenced in a study of blood T cell repertoires in COVID-19. Assay: immunoSEQ multiplex PCR; the TCRdb copy retains only in-frame clones and omits some. The data show some 180,000 clones, over 80% seen once. The sequenced material came from peripheral blood. These receptors all come from a woman aged 35 to 49 with COVID-19, enrolled during active disease.

The chain has TRBV4-1 and TRBJ1-5; D remains unclear. Trimming removed 1 base from V and 6 bases from J, with 7 bases in between. The CDR3 loop spans 13 amino acids. Germline V gene lookup returns CDR1 MGHRA and CDR2 YSYEKL. CDR3 nucleotides: TGCGCCAGCAGCCAAGTGCGGAGTCAGCCCCAGCATTTT. Its translation is CASSQVRSQPQHF.

J is TRBJ1-1 and V is TRBV3-1 (or the pseudogene TRBV3-2), with D unresolved. V was clipped by 0 bases and J by 8 bases, with 10 bases between them. Germline V gene sequence: CDR1 LGHDT, CDR2 YNNKEL (reference sequence). The CDR3 runs 13 residues. The CDR3 DNA reads as TGTGCCAGCAGCCAAGATCGAGGTGAGGAAGCTTTCTTT. It specifies CASSQDRGEEAFF.

The V and J genes are TRBV18 and TRBJ1-4, with 9 bases fitting TRBD1. V shed 3 bases and J 7 bases; nucleotides not matched to a gene: 3. Germline-derived CDR1 and CDR2 are KGHSH and LQKENI. The CDR3 totals 14 residues. CDR3 in amino acids: CASSPGQGVEKLFF. The DNA of the CDR3 is TGTGCCAGCTCACCGGGACAGGGAGTTGAAAAACTGTTTTTT.

The chain is built from TRBV24-1 and TRBJ2-1; tentatively, D is TRBD2 (7 bases). CDR3 length: 12 amino acids. Germline CDR1 is KGHDR and CDR2 is SFDVKD. The V end was cut by 0 bases, the J end by 15 bases, with 11 bases between. Here the CDR3 reads CATSDLQGGGFF. The CDR3 DNA is TGTGCCACCAGTGATTTGCAAGGGGGGGGGTTCTTC.

The genes are TRBV6-6 and TRBJ1-1; D remains unclear. The CDR3 runs 14 residues. V gave up 4 bases and J gave up 0 bases, with 9 bases separating them. Germline V CDR1 and CDR2: MNHNY, SVGAGI (reference sequence). CDR3 residues: CASSLPLVNTEAFF. The CDR3 DNA reads as TGTGCCAGCAGTTTACCACTTGTGAACACTGAAGCTTTCTTT.

The V call is TRBV12-5, the J call TRBJ1-1; possibly TRBD1 for D (5 bases). V lost 3 bases and J lost 8, with 13 bases in between. CDR3 length equals 13 residues. The V gene's germline CDR1 is LGHNT and CDR2 FRNRAP. CDR3 in amino acids: CASGLLDRPEAFF. For the CDR3, the DNA is TGTGCTAGTGGTTTACTCGACAGACCCGAAGCTTTCTTT.

The chain employs TRBV29-1 and TRBJ2-1; 10 bases are shared with TRBD1. Per germline, CDR1 SQVTM and CDR2 ANQGSEA. The V segment lost 6 bases and the J segment 3 bases; nucleotides outside the gene matches: 2. This CDR3 has 13 amino acids. The CDR3: CSVTGGRYNEQFF. Written as DNA, the CDR3 is TGCAGCGTGACAGGGGGCCGCTACAATGAGCAGTTCTTC.

V gene TRBV18 combines with J gene TRBJ1-1, with TRBD1 as a possible D gene (5 bases). Trimming shortened V by 3 bases and J by 3 bases, and 14 bases separated the two germline ends. This CDR3 region has 15 residues. Germline V gene sequence: CDR1 KGHSH, CDR2 LQKENI. CDR3 amino acids: CASSPGSGGDTEAFF. The CDR3 bases are TGTGCCAGCTCACCGGGATCGGGGGGTGACACTGAAGCTTTCTTT.

The chain has TRBV6-4 and TRBJ2-5, with 9 bases identical to TRBD2. Germline V gene lookup returns CDR1 MRHNA and CDR2 SNTAGT. The CDR3 spans 16 residues. V trimming: 0 bases; J trimming: 5 bases; junction bases outside the gene matches: 7. The CDR3 region has the DNA TGTGCCAGCAGTGACTCGAGTGGCGGGGGGGCGGAGACCCAGTACTTC. It codes for CASSDSSGGGAETQYF.

This chain connects TRBV29-1 to TRBJ2-2, with TRBD2 matching over 8 bases. CDR3 length: 13 residues. Germline-derived CDR1 and CDR2 are SQVTM and ANQGSEA. Losses at the gene ends were 7 bases for V and 7 bases for J; bases not matched to a gene: 8. CDR3 DNA sequence: TGCAGCGGGGACGGGGGGGGCGGCGGGGAGCTGTTTTTT. This encodes CSGDGGGGGELFF.

This rearrangement joins TRBV6-4 to TRBJ2-7, with TRBD1 matching 7 bases. CDR3 size: 14 residues. CDR1 is MRHNA and CDR2 is SNTAGT in the germline V gene. With V trimmed by 6 bases and J by 0 bases, 5 bases remained unmatched. The CDR3 loop reads CASSPGTDSYEQYF. For the CDR3, the DNA is TGTGCCAGCAGCCCCGGGACAGACTCCTACGAGCAGTACTTC.

This chain uses TRBV2 with TRBJ2-7; D is perhaps TRBD1 (5 bases). Looked up from germline, CDR1 is SNHLY and CDR2 is FYNNEI. Trimming cost V 7 bases and J 3 bases, with 10 bases left between them. The CDR3 is 12 residues long. CDR3 DNA: TGTGCCAGCAATTTAGACAGCTACGAGCAGTACTTC. It translates to CASNLDSYEQYF.

V is TRBV18 and J is TRBJ2-1, with TRBD2 matching over 10 bases. CDR3 size: 16 residues. Germline CDR1 and CDR2: KGHSH and LQKENI. Losses at the gene ends were 6 bases for V and 1 base for J; bases not matched to a gene: 6. This CDR3 reads CASSSGLADSYNEQFF. The CDR3 DNA reads TGTGCCAGCTCGTCCGGACTAGCGGATTCCTACAATGAGCAGTTCTTC.

The chain couples TRBV7-2 to TRBJ2-3, with TRBD2 matching 8 bases. The CDR3 sequence is 14 residues long. Germline V lookup: CDR1 SGHTA, CDR2 FQGNSA. V lost 4 bases and J lost 2; bases outside the gene matches: 2. The CDR3 loop is CASSSGLATDTQYF. DNA for the CDR3: TGTGCCAGCAGCTCTGGACTAGCCACAGATACGCAGTATTTT.

V gene TRBV6-5 combines with J gene TRBJ1-2, with a possible D match to TRBD1 (5 bases). The V and J ends lost 6 bases and 2 bases respectively, with 16 bases between them. The CDR3 covers 15 residues. Germline V lookup: CDR1 MNHEY, CDR2 SVGAGI. The CDR3 is CASSPRGGSNYGYTF. Written as DNA, the CDR3 is TGTGCCAGCAGCCCCCGCGGGGGTTCGAACTATGGCTACACCTTC.

This clone was seen once. The chain joins TRBV19 to TRBJ2-3, with D uncertain. Trimming took 5 bases from V and 8 from J, leaving 14 bases between them. This CDR3 is built from 13 residues. Germline V gene data show CDR1 as LNHDA and CDR2 as SQIVND (reference sequence). CDR3 DNA: TGTGCCAGTAGTCTCGCGGAGTCCGGTACGCAGTATTTT. It translates to CASSLAESGTQYF. The full variable domain, with the rest looked up from reference TRBV19 and TRBJ2-3, is DGGITQSPKYLFRKEGQNVTLSCEQNLNHDAMYWYRQDPGQGLRLIYYSQIVNDFQKGDIAEGYSVSREKKESFPLTVTSAQKNPTAFYLCASSLAESGTQYFGPGTRLTVL.

This clone appeared a single time. This chain uses TRBV6-5 with TRBJ2-3; 9 bases agree with TRBD2. The germline V gene encodes CDR1 MNHEY and CDR2 SVGAGI. This CDR3 contains 15 residues. Trimming cost V 8 bases and J 7 bases; bases outside gene matches: 13. The CDR3: CASAHRGGAIHTQYF. CDR3 bases: TGTGCCAGCGCACACCGCGGGGGGGCGATCCATACGCAGTATTTT.

V is TRBV9 and J is TRBJ2-7, with 7 bases aligning to TRBD2. V trimming: 0 bases; J trimming: 5 bases; junction bases outside the gene matches: 8. The germline V gene encodes CDR1 SGDLS and CDR2 YYNGEE. The CDR3 has 15 amino acids. CDR3 nucleotide sequence: TGTGCCAGCAGCGTAGAGGGAGGGCCGTCGGACGAGCAGTACTTC. It translates to CASSVEGGPSDEQYF. Variable domain in full (rest from reference TRBV9 and TRBJ2-7): DSGVTQTPKHLITATGQRVTLRCSPRSGDLSVYWYQQSLDQGLQFLIQYYNGEERAKGNILERFSAQQFPDLHSELNLSSLELGDSALYFCASSVEGGPSDEQYFGPGTRLTVT.

The chain carries TRBV19 and TRBJ2-5, with 8 bases that match TRBD1. Per the germline V gene, CDR1 is LNHDA and CDR2 is SQIVND (reference sequence). CDR3 size: 14 residues. Unmatched junction bases numbered 6, after V lost 4 bases and J lost 5 bases. The CDR3 DNA is TGTGCCAGTAGTAAGCAGGGGGCGTATGAGACCCAGTACTTC. Protein product: CASSKQGAYETQYF.

The chain links TRBV2 to TRBJ2-5, with a weak D call TRBD2 (5 bases). Trimming took 1 base from V and 3 from J, leaving 12 bases between them. From germline, CDR1 is SNHLY and CDR2 FYNNEI. The CDR3 length is 15 residues. CDR3 DNA: TGTGCCAGCAGTGAAGAGGCAAGCGGTAAAGAGACCCAGTACTTC. Translation: CASSEEASGKETQYF. The variable domain in full, with the rest retrieved from reference TRBV2 and TRBJ2-5, is EPEVTQTPSHQVTQMGQEVILRCVPISNHLYFYWYRQILGQKVEFLVSFYNNEISEKSEIFDDQFSVERPDGSNFTLKIRSTKLEDSAMYFCASSEEASGKETQYFGPGTRLLVL.

This clone has only a few counts. The rearrangement uses TRBV18 and TRBJ2-7; TRBD2 aligns across 10 bases. V trimming: 0 bases; J trimming: 3 bases; junction bases outside the gene matches: 5. Per germline, CDR1 KGHSH and CDR2 LQKENI. The CDR3 length is 16 residues. In nucleotides, the CDR3 is TGTGCCAGCTCACCACCCCTAGCGGGAGCACTCTACGAGCAGTACTTC. The encoded protein is CASSPPLAGALYEQYF.

This chain joins TRBV12-3 or TRBV12-4 and TRBJ1-5, with D possibly being TRBD1 (5 bases). The length of the CDR3 is 13 residues. V was pared by 6 bases and J by 3 bases, with 9 bases between. CDR3 protein: CASSQGVNQPQHF. The CDR3 DNA is TGTGCCAGCAGCCAGGGTGTCAATCAGCCCCAGCATTTT.

The genes are TRBV29-1 and TRBJ1-2, with 8 bases identical to TRBD1. V lost 4 bases, J lost 5 bases, and 3 bases stayed unmatched. The length of the CDR3 is 12 residues. CDR1 is SQVTM, CDR2 ANQGSEA, per germline. The CDR3 DNA is TGCAGCGTTGGAGACAGGGGATATGGCTACACCTTC. Its translation: CSVGDRGYGYTF.

The chain is built from TRBV28 and TRBJ2-7; unclear D gene. Germline CDR1 reads MDHEN; CDR2 reads SYDVKM. CDR3 length: 12 residues. V lost 8 bases and J lost 7, with 15 bases in between. The CDR3 DNA sequence: TGTGCCAGCCTCTCACCCCCCAGGGAGCAGTACTTC. Translated, it gives CASLSPPREQYF. The full variable domain, in which reference TRBV28 and TRBJ2-7 provide the parts outside the CDR3, is DVKVTQSSRYLVKRTGEKVFLECVQDMDHENMFWYRQDPGLGLRLIYFSYDVKMKEKGDIPEGYSVSREKKERFSLILESASTNQTSMYLCASLSPPREQYFGPGTRLTVT.